This is a list of T cell receptor beta chains from one sample in a study of shared clonotypes between healthy human individuals. TCRdb keeps only in-frame clones here, not all; method: immunoSEQ multiplex PCR. The data show approximately 1,500,000 clones, roughly 96% seen once. Sequencing was carried out using naive CD4+ T cells sorted from blood. Receptors were obtained from a man under 40 in good health. CDR3s include the opening cysteine and the closing phenylalanine or tryptophan. D genes are given only for firm matches. Size is omitted from some rows. Given values are once, few, many or a class for expanded clones.

v_gene,d_gene,abundance,j_gene,CDR3aa,CDR3nt
TRBV6-5,NA,NA,TRBJ1-5,CASSYSGSHNQPQHF,TGTGCCAGCAGTTACTCGGGCAGTCACAATCAGCCCCAGCATTTT
TRBV7-9,NA,NA,TRBJ2-3,CASSLADTQYF,TGTGCCAGCAGCCTAGCAGATACGCAGTATTTT
TRBV28,TRBD1,NA,TRBJ2-7,CASSLGDRPYEQYF,TGTGCCAGCAGTCTGGGGGACAGACCCTACGAGCAGTACTTC
TRBV5-1,NA,once,TRBJ1-1,CASTYGGRITEAFF,TGCGCCAGCACCTACGGAGGGAGAATCACTGAAGCTTTCTTT
TRBV27,NA,NA,TRBJ2-1,CASSLSRAAIAYNEQFF,TGTGCCAGCAGTTTATCTAGGGCGGCCATCGCTTACAATGAGCAGTTCTTC
TRBV28,TRBD1,once,TRBJ1-5,CASSFGQGRQPQHF,TGTGCCAGCAGTTTCGGACAGGGAAGGCAGCCCCAGCATTTT
TRBV9,NA,NA,TRBJ1-5,CASSVGDGRGQPQHF,TGTGCCAGCAGCGTAGGAGACGGCAGGGGTCAGCCCCAGCATTTT
TRBV28,NA,NA,TRBJ1-1,CASSPWGGSTEAFF,TGTGCCAGCAGTCCCTGGGGAGGGAGCACTGAAGCTTTCTTT
TRBV11-2,NA,NA,TRBJ2-2,CASSFRGNTGELFF,TGTGCCAGCAGCTTTAGGGGAAACACCGGGGAGCTGTTTTTT
TRBV18,NA,NA,TRBJ2-2,CASSPATTGELFF,TGTGCCAGCTCACCAGCGACCACCGGGGAGCTGTTTTTT